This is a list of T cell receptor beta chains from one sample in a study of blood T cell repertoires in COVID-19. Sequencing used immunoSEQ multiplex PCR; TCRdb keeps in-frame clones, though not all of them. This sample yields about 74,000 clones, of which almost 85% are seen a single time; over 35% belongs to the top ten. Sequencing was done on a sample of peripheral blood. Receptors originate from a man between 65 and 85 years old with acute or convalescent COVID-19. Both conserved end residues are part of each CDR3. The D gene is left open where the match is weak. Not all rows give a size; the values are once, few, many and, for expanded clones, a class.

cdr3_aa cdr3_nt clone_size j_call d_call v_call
CASIPSGGSNSYQPQHF TGTGCCAGTATTCCCTCGGGTGGCTCTAACTCGTATCAGCCCCAGCATTTT . TRBJ1-5 . TRBV19
CASGLGPGYEQYF TGTGCCAGCGGGCTTGGCCCGGGGTACGAGCAGTACTTC . TRBJ2-7 . TRBV6-5
CASSRGAGGRTDTQYF TGTGCCAGCAGCAGGGGGGCGGGAGGACGCACAGATACGCAGTATTTT . TRBJ2-3 TRBD2 TRBV11-2
CASSNDRGGNEQFF TGCGCCAGCAGCAATGACAGGGGGGGCAATGAGCAGTTCTTC . TRBJ2-1 TRBD1 TRBV10-2
CASSSRENQPQHF TGTGCCAGCAGCTCGCGGGAGAATCAGCCCCAGCATTTT . TRBJ1-5 . TRBV3-1/TRBV3-2
CASSVSSGKYNEQFF TGTGCCAGCAGCGTAAGCAGCGGAAAATACAATGAGCAGTTCTTC . TRBJ2-1 . TRBV9
CASRETGNNEQFF TGTGCCAGCAGGGAGACAGGGAACAATGAGCAGTTCTTC . TRBJ2-1 TRBD1 TRBV6-5
CASSPRRGATSGGGTDTQYF TGCGCCAGCAGCCCCCGACGGGGGGCGACTAGCGGGGGGGGCACAGATACGCAGTATTTT . TRBJ2-3 TRBD2 TRBV5-1
CASGLVTGVLEGYTF TGTGCTAGTGGTTTGGTTACAGGGGTCCTCGAGGGCTACACCTTC few TRBJ1-2 TRBD1 TRBV12-5
CASTLGTSGGNTQYF TGCGCCAGCACCCTTGGGACTAGCGGGGGGAATACGCAGTATTTT . TRBJ2-3 TRBD2 TRBV5-1
CASSLPGTVPGTEAFF TGTGCCAGCAGCTTGCCCGGGACAGTCCCGGGGACTGAAGCTTTCTTT . TRBJ1-1 TRBD1 TRBV5-4
CAISELSDTNSPLHF TGTGCCATCAGTGAGTTGTCGGACACTAATTCACCCCTCCACTTT . TRBJ1-6 . TRBV10-3
CATSEIAGVEQFF TGTGCCACCAGTGAAATAGCGGGAGTTGAGCAGTTCTTC . TRBJ2-1 TRBD2 TRBV24-1
CASSGDRGRGETQYF TGTGCCAGCAGTGGGGACAGGGGGCGGGGAGAGACCCAGTACTTC few TRBJ2-5 TRBD1 TRBV2
CASSLRTGGGQPQHF TGTGCCAGTAGTTTAAGGACAGGGGGCGGTCAGCCCCAGCATTTT . TRBJ1-5 TRBD1 TRBV19
CASSLDRDQQPQHF TGTGCCAGCTCTCTGGACAGGGACCAACAGCCCCAGCATTTT . TRBJ1-5 TRBD1 TRBV18
CASSYVTAGVNYGYTF TGTGCCAGCAGTTACGTGACAGCCGGAGTTAACTATGGCTACACCTTC . TRBJ1-2 . TRBV6-6
CASSPYQGSTEAFF TGTGCCAGCAGCCCATATCAGGGGAGCACTGAAGCTTTCTTT . TRBJ1-1 . TRBV11-2
CASSIGTYGADTQYF TGTGCCAGTAGTATCGGGACTTATGGGGCAGATACGCAGTATTTT . TRBJ2-3 . TRBV19
CASASQGIVDEQFF TGTGCCAGCGCCTCTCAGGGGATCGTCGATGAGCAGTTCTTC few TRBJ2-1 . TRBV7-9
CASSVVQGSYTF TGTGCCAGCAGCGTAGTCCAGGGTAGCTACACCTTC . TRBJ1-2 . TRBV9
CSAKTGNTIYF TGCAGTGCTAAGACAGGAAACACCATATATTTT once TRBJ1-3 . TRBV20-1
CASSPTQGYTGELFF TGTGCCAGTAGTCCGACACAGGGATACACCGGGGAGCTGTTTTTT . TRBJ2-2 . TRBV19
CSVNTDTQYF TGCAGTGTCAACACAGATACGCAGTATTTT . TRBJ2-3 . TRBV20-1
CASSEPGLPREYF TGTGCCAGCAGCGAACCGGGACTACCTCGGGAGTATTTT many TRBJ2-3 TRBD2 TRBV7-9
CASLGQGAGNTIYF TGCGCCAGCCTAGGACAGGGGGCTGGAAACACCATATATTTT once TRBJ1-3 TRBD1 TRBV10-1
CSVGGGTSRGTDTQYF TGCAGCGTTGGGGGGGGCACCTCCCGGGGCACAGATACGCAGTATTTT . TRBJ2-3 . TRBV29-1
CASSLAGQGANYGYTF TGTGCCAGCAGCCTCGCCGGACAGGGGGCCAACTATGGCTACACCTTC . TRBJ1-2 TRBD1 TRBV3-1/TRBV3-2
CASSRTESYEQYF TGTGCCAGCAGCCGGACAGAATCCTACGAGCAGTACTTC . TRBJ2-7 . TRBV7-6
CASSAPSRGYTF TGTGCCAGCAGCGCCCCGTCGCGAGGCTACACCTTC . TRBJ1-2 . TRBV5-4
CARMDPRDGELFF TGTGCACGCATGGACCCCCGGGACGGGGAGCTGTTTTTT . TRBJ2-2 . TRBV2